Shown below are 4 T cell receptor beta chains from a single sample sequenced in a study of regulatory T cells in long-lasting Graves disease. This sample's time point: newly diagnosed GD, antithyroid drugs for less than 3 months. Isolated PBMC RNA provided the starting material for the TCR library. Building the TCR beta libraries relied on iRepertoire HTBI primers, and CDR3 regions underwent Arm-PCR. TCRdb re-called the multiplex PCR reads through MiXCR, storing one row per CDR3 protein. The profile shows roughly 560,000 distinct CDR3 sequences, 15% to 20% of them singletons. This same sample was also taken into another study, of T cells in Graves' hyperthyroidism and ophthalmopathy.

This specimen was peripheral blood mononuclear cells (PBMCs), taken at new diagnosis, from a patient treated with antithyroid drugs. Receptors were obtained from a woman aged 40-65 years with Graves disease.

This clonotype was observed many times. The rearrangement joins TRBV28 to TRBJ2-5; 10 bases agree with TRBD1. V dropped 3 bases and J dropped 1; count of bases not matched to a gene: 5. This CDR3 has 16 amino acids. Germline CDR1 is MDHEN and CDR2 is SYDVKM. Written as DNA, the CDR3 is TGTGCCAGCAGTTTCCGGACAGGGGGTCTCCAAGAGACCCAGTACTTC. It is translated as CASSFRTGGLQETQYF.

The table lists this clonotype with many counts. The chain employs TRBV7-9 and TRBJ2-1; 9 bases agree with TRBD2. CDR3 size: 15 residues. Germline CDR1 and CDR2: SEHNR and FQNEAQ (reference sequence). V shed 5 bases and J 9 bases; nucleotides not matched to a gene: 11. CDR3 in DNA: TGTGCCAGCAGCCTGGGGCGGGGGGGCCGAGTTGAGCAGTTCTTC. It yields the protein CASSLGRGGRVEQFF.

V usage is TRBV6-1 and J usage is TRBJ2-7, with 7 positions matching TRBD1. The germline V gene has CDR1 MNHNS and CDR2 SASEGT. J gave up 3 bases and V 6 bases, and 8 bases lay outside the gene matches. The CDR3 loop spans 14 amino acids. CDR3 DNA sequence: TGTGCCAGCAGGGGACAGTGGGGCTACTACGAGCAGTACTTC. This gives the protein CASRGQWGYYEQYF.

This clonotype has ten or more counts. The V gene is TRBV3-1, the J gene TRBJ1-2; 8 bases match TRBD1. The CDR3 runs 19 residues. From germline, CDR1 is LGHDT and CDR2 YNNKEL (reference sequence). The V gene end was trimmed by 0 bases and the J gene end by 6 bases; junction bases not matched to a gene: 18. The CDR3 sequence: CASSQDEAGGAWYEDGYTF. DNA for the CDR3: TGTGCCAGCAGCCAAGACGAAGCAGGGGGCGCCTGGTATGAGGATGGCTACACCTTC.